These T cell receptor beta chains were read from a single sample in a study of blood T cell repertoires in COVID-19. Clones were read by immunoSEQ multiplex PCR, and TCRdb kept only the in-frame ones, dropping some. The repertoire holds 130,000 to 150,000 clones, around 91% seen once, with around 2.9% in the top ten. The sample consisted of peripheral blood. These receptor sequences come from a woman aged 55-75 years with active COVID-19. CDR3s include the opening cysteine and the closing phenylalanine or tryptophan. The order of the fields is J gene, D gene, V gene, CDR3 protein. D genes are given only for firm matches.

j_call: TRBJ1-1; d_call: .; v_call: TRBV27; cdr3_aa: CASRSRLGRSTEAFF
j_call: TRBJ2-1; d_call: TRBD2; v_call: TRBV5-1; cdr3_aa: CASTPSPLAGGYNEQFF
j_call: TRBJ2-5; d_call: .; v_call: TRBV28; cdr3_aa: CASSLLASGETQYF
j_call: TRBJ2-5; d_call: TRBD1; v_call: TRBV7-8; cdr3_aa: CASSSHRGQETQYF
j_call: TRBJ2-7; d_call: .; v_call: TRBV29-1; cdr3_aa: CSVEVRIREQYF
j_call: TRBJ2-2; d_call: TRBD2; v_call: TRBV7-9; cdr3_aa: CASSFGLAGGGTGELFF
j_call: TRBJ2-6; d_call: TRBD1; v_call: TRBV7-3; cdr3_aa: CASSGQVISGANVLTF
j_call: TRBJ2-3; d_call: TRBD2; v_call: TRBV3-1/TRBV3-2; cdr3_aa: CASSRPTSGSTDTQYF
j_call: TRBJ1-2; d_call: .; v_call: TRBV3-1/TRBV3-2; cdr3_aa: CASSHADSPFDYGYTF
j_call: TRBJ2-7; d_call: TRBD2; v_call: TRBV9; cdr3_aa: CASSGGTSGRSYEQYF
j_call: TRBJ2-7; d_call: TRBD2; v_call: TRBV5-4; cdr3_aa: CASSPGLAGLGEQYF
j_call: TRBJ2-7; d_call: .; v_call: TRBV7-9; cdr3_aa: CASSLDRGPVGEQYF
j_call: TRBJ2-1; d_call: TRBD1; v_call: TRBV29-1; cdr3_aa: CSVGTGGYNEQFF
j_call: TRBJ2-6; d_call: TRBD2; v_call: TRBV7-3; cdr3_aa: CASSSGGRRLSGANVLTF
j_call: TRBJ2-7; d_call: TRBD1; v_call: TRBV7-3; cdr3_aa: CASSKSGTGSYEQYF
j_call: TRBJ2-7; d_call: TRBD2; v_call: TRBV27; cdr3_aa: CASSLGGRGSYEQYF
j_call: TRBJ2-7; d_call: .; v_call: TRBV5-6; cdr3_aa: CASSLGWQDYEQYF
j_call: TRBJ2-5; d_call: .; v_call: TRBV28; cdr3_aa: CASSSRGPGPETQYF
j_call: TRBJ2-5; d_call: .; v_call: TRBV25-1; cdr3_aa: CASSEFIGRETQYF
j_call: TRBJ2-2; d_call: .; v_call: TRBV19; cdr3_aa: CASSISAGLTGELFF
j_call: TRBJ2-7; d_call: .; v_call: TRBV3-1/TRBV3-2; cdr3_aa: CASSALGSSYEQYF
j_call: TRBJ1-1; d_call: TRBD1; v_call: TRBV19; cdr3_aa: CASRDRGPTEAFF
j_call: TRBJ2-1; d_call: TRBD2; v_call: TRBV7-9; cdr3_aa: CASSSPLAGGYEQFF
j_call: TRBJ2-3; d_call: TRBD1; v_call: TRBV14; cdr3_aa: CASSKIGQGVADTQYF
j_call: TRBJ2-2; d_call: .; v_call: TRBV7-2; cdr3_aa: CASSLGLGELFF
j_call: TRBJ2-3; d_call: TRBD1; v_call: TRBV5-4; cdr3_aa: CASSLKDRASTDTQYF
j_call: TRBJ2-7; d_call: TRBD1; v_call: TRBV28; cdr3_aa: CASRVGGDRGHEQYF
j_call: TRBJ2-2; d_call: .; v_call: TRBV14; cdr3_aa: CASSHLGRWAGELFF
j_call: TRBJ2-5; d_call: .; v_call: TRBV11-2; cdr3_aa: CASSFREETQYF
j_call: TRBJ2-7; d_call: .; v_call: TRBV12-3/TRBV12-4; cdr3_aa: CASSRGYEQYF
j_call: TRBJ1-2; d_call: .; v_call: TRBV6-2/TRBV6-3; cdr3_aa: CASSPRGYGYTF
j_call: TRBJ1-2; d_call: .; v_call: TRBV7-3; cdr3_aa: CASTSGYESGYTF
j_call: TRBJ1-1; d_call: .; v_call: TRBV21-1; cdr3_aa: CASSDPTTEAFF
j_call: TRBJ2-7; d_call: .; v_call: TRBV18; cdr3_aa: CASSPRALSPPHSSYEQYF
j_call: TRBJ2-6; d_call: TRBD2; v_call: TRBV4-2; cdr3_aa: CASSQVNRGGRASGANVLTF
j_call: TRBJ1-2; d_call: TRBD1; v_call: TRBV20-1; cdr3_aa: CSASDRGNYGYTF
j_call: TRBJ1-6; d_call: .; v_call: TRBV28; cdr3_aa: CASSLGQYNSPLHF
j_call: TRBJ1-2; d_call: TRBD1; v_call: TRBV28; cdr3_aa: CASNQGTGGSYGYTF
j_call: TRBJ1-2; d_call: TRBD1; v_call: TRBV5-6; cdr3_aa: CASSRPPGQGASRGYGYTF
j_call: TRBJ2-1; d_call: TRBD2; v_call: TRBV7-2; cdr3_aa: CASSFLLAAYNEQFF
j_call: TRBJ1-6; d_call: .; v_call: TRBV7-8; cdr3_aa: CASSLSQGGRFSPLHF
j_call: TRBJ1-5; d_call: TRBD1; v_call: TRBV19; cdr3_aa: CASRPTGANSQPQHF
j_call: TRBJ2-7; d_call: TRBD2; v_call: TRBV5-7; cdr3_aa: CASSHGGAETPYEQYF
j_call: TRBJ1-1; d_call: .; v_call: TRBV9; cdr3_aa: CASSVDLNTEAFF
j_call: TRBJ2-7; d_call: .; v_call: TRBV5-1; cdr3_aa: CASRSQVSSYEQYF
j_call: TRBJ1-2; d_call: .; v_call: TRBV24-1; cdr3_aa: CATSRRDLREGYTF